This T cell receptor (beta chain) was identified during a study of CD4 T cells in relation to SARS-CoV-2 and coronaviruses. Whole-study context: Shared crossreactive spike epitopes were mapped to their HLA restriction.

Naive and memory CD4+ T cell DNA was deep-sequenced without culture. Sequenced by immunoSEQ multiplex PCR; TCRdb stores in-frame clones only, minus some. The sample records 60,000 or so clones, about 95% being singletons. Before the COVID-19 pandemic, during about 2011-2019, CD4+ T cells were taken from unexposed donors. Naive and memory CD4+ T cells were separated from cryopreserved PBMCs. CDR1 LGHDT and CDR2 YNNKEL come from the germline V gene (reference sequence). Trimming removed 1 base from V and 1 base from J, with 5 bases in between. The CDR3 length is 14 residues. In the case of this clone: The antigen remains unidentified.

Study findings and constraints: Each donor contributed either pre-pandemic or post-infection samples, not both.

The chain links TRBV3-1 (or the pseudogene TRBV3-2) to TRBJ1-5, with D unresolved. The origin of this receptor is a human donor in good health. The material sequenced was naive CD4+ T cells from PBMCs. Subset noted: naive CD4+ T cells isolated by negative enrichment. This CDR3 is CASSQGASNQPQHF. In DNA, the CDR3 is TGTGCCAGCAGCCAAGGCGCCAGCAATCAGCCCCAGCATTTT.